The 27 T cell receptor beta chains in this list originate from one sample, sequenced in a study of patients and donors after allogeneic stem cell transplantation. TCRdb processed the RT-PCR reads anew with MiXCR; each CDR3 protein has one entry. The sample gives hundreds of thousands of distinct CDR3 sequences, under 20% of which show up once; 7.2% is in the top ten. Source material: blood, either unsorted or a sorted T cell fraction (not recorded which). These receptors all come from a human donor who was either an allogeneic HSCT recipient or a stem cell or donor lymphocyte infusion donor (not recorded which). It is not recorded whose cells these are; they may come from a transplant donor.

The rearrangement joins TRBV4-1 to TRBJ1-4; unclear D gene. V lost 1 base, J lost 8 bases, and 17 bases lay in between. The CDR3 is 16 amino acids. CDR1 and CDR2 from the germline V gene are MGHRA and YSYEKL. The CDR3 DNA reads TGCGCCAGCAGCCAAGTCCCCCCACTTTTCAAGGAAAAACTGTTTTTT. Translating it yields CASSQVPPLFKEKLFF.

This clonotype was seen only a few times. The chain joins TRBV24-1 to TRBJ2-7, with 7 bases fitting TRBD1. The CDR3 covers 16 residues. Trimming at V came to 2 bases and at J to 3 bases, leaving 9 bases not matched to a gene. CDR1 and CDR2 (germline): KGHDR, SFDVKD. The CDR3 nucleotides read TGTGCCACCAGTGATTCACCCCGGGACAGACTCTACGAGCAGTACTTC. Translated, it gives CATSDSPRDRLYEQYF.

This clonotype was seen more than once but under ten times. The chain employs TRBV21-1 and TRBJ2-3; the D call in the table, TRBD2, was not verified against the DNA. TRBV21-1 is reported as a pseudogene. There are 14 residues in the CDR3. CDR3 sequence reads: CASSPRTGWDTQYF. The CDR3 coding sequence is TGTGCCAGCAGTCCGCGGACTGGGTGGGATACGCAGTATTTT.

This clonotype was counted only a few times. The chain uses TRBV19 and TRBJ2-4, with D possibly matching TRBD2 (6 bases). The CDR3 loop spans 17 amino acids. Germline V gene lookup returns CDR1 LNHDA and CDR2 SQIVND (reference sequence). V was trimmed by 5 bases and J by 0 bases, leaving 17 bases between them. CDR3 protein: CASSPEAGRLAKNIQYF. In DNA form, the CDR3 reads TGTGCCAGTAGTCCGGAAGCGGGCCGACTAGCCAAAAACATTCAGTACTTC.

This sequence joins TRBV25-1 and TRBJ2-2; 7 bases are shared with TRBD2. V was pared by 4 bases and J by 0 bases, with 5 bases of the junction left unmatched. This CDR3 region has 16 residues. Per germline, CDR1 MGHDK and CDR2 SYGVNS. CDR3 loop: CASSALAGANTGELFF. The CDR3 DNA reads as TGTGCCAGCAGTGCCTTGGCGGGGGCGAACACCGGGGAGCTGTTTTTT.

This clonotype was picked up a small number of times. The V gene is TRBV24-1, the J gene TRBJ1-2; TRBD1 matches 8 bases. The CDR3 is 15 residues long. Germline CDR1 is KGHDR and CDR2 is SFDVKD. Germline trimming cut 0 bases from V and 4 bases from J; bases unmatched to any gene: 3. CDR3 DNA: TGTGCCACCAGTGATTTGAGGGGACAGGTCTATGGCTACACCTTC. Amino acids: CATSDLRGQVYGYTF.

In its sample, this clonotype was seen a few times. V is TRBV4-1 and J is TRBJ1-4; D gene unclear. Germline CDR1 is MGHRA and CDR2 is YSYEKL. The CDR3 is 15 amino acids. V gave up 3 bases and J gave up 8 bases, with 16 bases separating them. The CDR3 DNA reads TGCGCCAGCAGCCACCCCCTCGCACCCGGGGAAAAACTGTTTTTT. It codes for CASSHPLAPGEKLFF.

The CDR3 spells CASSYGKAKNIQYF. The DNA for the CDR3 is TGTGCCAGCAGTTATGGGAAAGCCAAAAACATTCAGTACTTC. The V and J genes are TRBV6-2 or TRBV6-3 and TRBJ2-4; no firm D call. The CDR3 covers 14 residues. Per germline, CDR1 MNHEY and CDR2 SVGEGT. Trimming stripped 3 bases from V and 0 bases from J, with 6 bases between.

V gene TRBV24-1 combines with J gene TRBJ2-1, with TRBD1 as a possible D gene (5 bases). This CDR3 has 15 residues. Germline loops: CDR1 KGHDR, CDR2 SFDVKD. V was shortened by 5 bases and J by 2 bases, with 12 bases between the two germline ends. CDR3 sequence reads: CATSGRGRAYNEQFF. DNA of the CDR3: TGTGCCACCAGTGGAAGGGGCAGGGCCTACAATGAGCAGTTCTTC.

The genes are TRBV19 and TRBJ1-2, with D hard to call. The CDR3 is 14 amino acids. The V end was cut by 6 bases, the J end by 4 bases, with 15 bases between. Germline V CDR1 and CDR2: LNHDA, SQIVND (reference sequence). CDR3 sequence: CASRVPGVGYGYTF. The CDR3 DNA reads TGTGCCAGTAGGGTCCCAGGCGTTGGCTATGGCTACACCTTC.

This clonotype appeared a few times. The chain employs TRBV27 and TRBJ2-7, with TRBD1 matching 8 bases. This CDR3 has 15 residues. Per the germline V gene, CDR1 is MNHEY and CDR2 is SMNVEV (reference sequence). Germline trimming cut 5 bases from V and 1 base from J; bases unmatched to any gene: 7. This CDR3 reads CASSTRTGFSYEQYF. The CDR3 DNA sequence: TGTGCCAGCAGTACCCGGACAGGGTTTTCCTACGAGCAGTACTTC.

The gene calls are TRBV20-1 and TRBJ1-6, with D tentatively TRBD1 (5 bases). Germline CDR1 and CDR2: DFQATT and SNEGSKA (reference sequence). There are 18 residues in the CDR3. The V gene lost 0 bases and the J gene lost 8 bases, with 23 bases spanning the gap. The CDR3 is CSAREIGLGVFPYSPLHF. The CDR3 nucleotides read TGCAGTGCTAGAGAGATAGGGTTAGGGGTTTTCCCCTATTCACCCCTCCACTTT.

This clonotype was counted between two and nine times. This chain links TRBV7-9 with TRBJ1-6, with D possibly matching TRBD1 (5 bases). The CDR3 extends over 12 amino acids. In germline, CDR1 is SEHNR, CDR2 FQNEAQ (reference sequence). V was pared by 5 bases and J by 15 bases, with 14 bases between. The CDR3 DNA is TGTGCCAGCAGCGCCACAGGATACGGCCTCCACTTT. Amino acids: CASSATGYGLHF.

This clonotype occurred a few times. J is TRBJ2-5 and V is TRBV5-1; tentatively, D is TRBD1 or TRBD2 (6 bases each). CDR1 is SGHRS and CDR2 is YFSETQ in the germline V gene. The CDR3 is made up of 16 amino acids. V shed 0 bases and J shed 5 bases, with 17 bases lying between them. In DNA form, the CDR3 reads TGCGCCAGCAGCTTGGAAGGGAACGGGGGCAGTGAGACCCAGTACTTC. Translation: CASSLEGNGGSETQYF.

In this sample, this clonotype turned up a few times. V gene TRBV7-9 combines with J gene TRBJ2-1; either TRBD1 or TRBD2 may supply D (6 bases each). The germline V gene encodes CDR1 SEHNR and CDR2 FQNEAQ (reference sequence). Trimming cost V 5 bases and J 2 bases, with 16 bases left between them. The length of the CDR3 is 16 residues. The CDR3 region has the DNA TGTGCCAGCAGCCCTTGGGGGGACACAACCTACAATGAGCAGTTCTTC. Its translation is CASSPWGDTTYNEQFF.

The sample holds a few counts of this clonotype. This chain uses TRBV10-3 with TRBJ2-7; D ambiguous. The germline V and J ends were trimmed by 2 bases and 0 bases, with 5 bases remaining between them. Germline CDR1 is ENHRY and CDR2 is SYGVKD. The CDR3 extends over 13 amino acids. Here the CDR3 reads CAISERSSYEQYF. CDR3 nucleotide sequence: TGTGCCATCAGTGAGAGAAGCTCCTACGAGCAGTACTTC.

This clonotype has ten or more counts. The chain uses TRBV20-1 and TRBJ2-3; D unclear. Germline assignment: CDR1 DFQATT and CDR2 SNEGSKA (reference sequence). The V end was cut by 3 bases, the J end by 0 bases, with 7 bases between. CDR3 size: 13 residues. CDR3 sequence (DNA): TGCAGTGCTAGTGGTCCTAGCACAGATACGCAGTATTTT. Protein sequence: CSASGPSTDTQYF.

The V call is TRBV12-3 or TRBV12-4, the J call TRBJ2-4, with 13 positions matching TRBD2. The CDR3 runs 19 residues. V was pared by 1 base and J by 0 bases, with 6 bases of the junction left unmatched. The CDR3, as DNA: TGTGCCAGCAGTTTAGAACCCGGACTAGCGGGAGTAGCCAAAAACATTCAGTACTTC. Translated, it gives CASSLEPGLAGVAKNIQYF.

The chain links TRBV7-2 to TRBJ1-1; 8 bases are a match to TRBD1. Germline-derived CDR1 and CDR2 are SGHTA and FQGNSA. The J segment lost 11 bases and the V segment lost 7 bases, leaving 15 bases of the junction unmatched. This CDR3 has 14 amino acids. Written as DNA, the CDR3 is TGTGCCAGCATCCCGTGGGGGACCACAGGGGGGGCTTTCTTT. It specifies CASIPWGTTGGAFF.

About this clonotype itself: Given a much more abundant clone one base away, this may be a read error. The gene calls are TRBV20-1 and TRBJ1-1; D uncertain. The CDR3 extends over 11 amino acids. The germline CDR1 and CDR2 sequences are DFQATT and SNEGSKA (reference sequence). CDR3 coding DNA: TGCAATGCTGTGAGGGTAACTGAAGCTTTCTTT. This gives the protein CNAVRVTEAFF.

The V gene is TRBV7-8, the J gene TRBJ2-3; 9 positions match TRBD2. This CDR3 is 16 amino acids long. Germline assignment: CDR1 SGHVS and CDR2 FQNEAQ. V dropped 6 bases and J dropped 2; count of bases not matched to a gene: 9. The CDR3 DNA reads TGTGCCAGCAGTTTCGGACTAGCGCCTTCCACAGATACGCAGTATTTT. It encodes CASSFGLAPSTDTQYF. The whole variable domain, filled in from reference TRBV7-8 and TRBJ2-3, reads GAGVSQSPRYKVAKRGQDVALRCDPISGHVSLFWYQQALGQGPEFLTYFQNEAQLDKSGLPSDRFFAERPEGSVSTLKIQRTQQEDSAVYLCASSFGLAPSTDTQYFGPGTRLTVL.

This clonotype turned up a few times. V and J are TRBV11-2 and TRBJ2-6; 9 bases align to TRBD1. With V trimmed by 4 bases and J by 2 bases, 9 bases remained unmatched. The CDR3 loop spans 18 amino acids. CDR1 SGHAT and CDR2 FQNNGV come from the germline V gene. This chain's CDR3 is CASSSRQGGNTGANVLTF. For the CDR3, the DNA is TGTGCCAGCAGCTCGAGACAGGGGGGCAACACTGGGGCCAACGTCCTGACTTTC.

The sample holds a few counts of this clonotype. This chain connects TRBV12-3 or TRBV12-4 to TRBJ1-2, with TRBD1 identical over 7 bases. The CDR3 runs to 16 residues. Trimming removed 6 bases from V and 4 bases from J; junction bases left unmatched: 14. The CDR3 region has the DNA TGTGCCAGCAGCTCGGGCAGAGGGGGCGGCTCCTATGGCTACACCTTC. This translates into CASSSGRGGGSYGYTF.

In its sample, this clonotype was seen many times. The chain employs TRBV24-1 and TRBJ1-2; 8 bases are shared with TRBD1. The trim removed 4 bases at V and 5 bases at J, leaving 5 bases unmatched. The CDR3 runs to 14 residues. Per the germline V gene, CDR1 is KGHDR and CDR2 is SFDVKD. Here the CDR3 DNA reads TGTGCCACCAGTGAGGACAGGGTTTCGTATGGCTACACCTTC. Protein product: CATSEDRVSYGYTF.

The sample holds a few counts of this clonotype. The V call is TRBV5-1, the J call TRBJ2-2; D is possibly TRBD1 (6 bases). This CDR3 contains 16 residues. Germline V CDR1 and CDR2: SGHRS, YFSETQ. V lost 0 bases and J lost 3, with 12 bases in between. DNA for the CDR3: TGCGCCAGCAGCTTGGCATCAGGGGCCGACACCGGGGAGCTGTTTTTT. Protein: CASSLASGADTGELFF.

This clonotype was found a few times. The rearrangement links TRBV7-9 to TRBJ2-5; no firm D call. Germline-derived CDR1 and CDR2 are SEHNR and FQNEAQ (reference sequence). V was trimmed by 3 bases and J by 0 bases, leaving 11 bases between them. The CDR3 has 15 residues. In DNA, the CDR3 is TGTGCCAGCAGCTTTGCTCAATTGTACCAAGAGACCCAGTACTTC. It specifies CASSFAQLYQETQYF.

There are a few counts of this clonotype. The chain uses TRBV19 and TRBJ2-3; D unclear. The germline gives CDR1 LNHDA, CDR2 SQIVND (reference sequence). The CDR3 extends over 13 amino acids. Trimming stripped 3 bases from V and 1 base from J, with 5 bases between. CDR3 sequence reads: CASSIPGTDTQYF. The CDR3 region has the DNA TGTGCCAGTAGTATCCCCGGCACAGATACGCAGTATTTT.